This T cell receptor (beta chain) originates from a study of shared clonotypes between healthy human individuals. Study results and caveats: Collection of samples was limited to blood; tissue repertoires likely differ. Among donors, the sharing of clonotypes was expected to be influenced by sequencing depth.

As concerns this clone: Its cognate antigen is unknown.

Each cell subset's genomic DNA was divided evenly among several immunoSEQ plates. Here immunoSEQ multiplex PCR was the method, and the copy in TCRdb shows in-frame clones only, minus some. In the table there are 2,500,000 or so clones, over 85% of which are singletons. From CD4+ cells came CD45RA+ naive and CD45RA-negative memory subsets. In germline, CDR1 is SGHAT, CDR2 FQNNGV. V was shortened by 1 base and J by 0 bases, with 7 bases between the two germline ends. The CDR3 loop spans 15 amino acids. The gene calls are TRBV11-2 and TRBJ1-3; the D is unclear. The TCR sequence derives from a man aged 18-30 years in good health. Some clones in this sample may be carry-over from other donors' samples. Sequenced: naive CD4+ T cells from PBMCs. Described subset: CD45RA+ positively selected. The CDR3 nucleotides are TGTGCCAGCAGCTTAGTCACAAGCTCTGGAAACACCATATATTTT. The encoded protein is CASSLVTSSGNTIYF.